The clone carrying this T cell receptor (beta chain) was seen only a few times. Its antigen is currently unknown. The data originate from a study of early T cells in non-severe SARS-CoV-2 infection. About the research overall: Bulk RNA taken from unsorted whole blood was sequenced, leaving chains unpaired.

Study-wide points: Database matching using VDJdb favored anti-spike CD8 responses, with private and CD4 specificities left missing.

J gave up 0 bases and V 0 bases, and 4 bases lay outside the gene matches. Germline V gene lookup returns CDR1 LGHDT and CDR2 YNNKEL (reference sequence). CDR3 length: 16 amino acids. Unique molecular identifiers were added to individual cDNA molecules. From the 5' RACE reads, TCRdb called clonotypes with MiXCR, one entry per CDR3 protein. The data show about 100,000 distinct CDR3 sequences, roughly 14% seen once. Source material: whole blood. The rearrangement links TRBV3-1 to TRBJ2-7, with 8 bases identical to TRBD2. The source is an adult who was a healthcare worker with PCR-confirmed SARS-CoV-2 infection or an uninfected control (not recorded which). CDR3: CASSQDPSGFSYEQYF. The CDR3 bases are TGTGCCAGCAGCCAAGATCCTAGCGGGTTCTCCTACGAGCAGTACTTC.